A single sample gave rise to the 18 T cell receptor beta chains below, sequenced in a study of blood T cell repertoires in COVID-19. Clones were sequenced by immunoSEQ multiplex PCR, and TCRdb holds only the in-frame ones, with some missing. This sample carries approximately 200,000 clones, approximately 91% of them seen once, and the ten largest clones take roughly 2.5%. The sample comprised peripheral blood. All receptors come from a woman aged 60 to 75 with acute or convalescent COVID-19.

In its sample, this clone was seen a few times. V gene TRBV19 combines with J gene TRBJ1-5, with D hard to call. CDR1 is LNHDA, CDR2 SQIVND, per germline (reference sequence). This CDR3 is 15 amino acids long. The germline V and J ends were trimmed by 5 bases and 6 bases, with 17 bases remaining between them. Written as DNA, the CDR3 is TGTGCCAGTAGTTCTGGAGGGATAGGTTTTCAGCCCCAGCATTTT. Residues: CASSSGGIGFQPQHF.

This clone is labeled as large. The CDR3 spells CASSLGQGAYTGELFF. The CDR3 region has the DNA TGTGCCAGCAGCTTAGGACAGGGGGCCTACACCGGGGAGCTGTTTTTT. The rearrangement uses TRBV11-2 and TRBJ2-2; 10 bases match TRBD1. The germline gives CDR1 SGHAT, CDR2 FQNNGV. The CDR3 covers 16 residues. V was pared by 1 base and J by 3 bases, with 2 bases of the junction left unmatched. Complete variable domain (other parts from reference TRBV11-2 and TRBJ2-2): EAGVAQSPRYKIIEKRQSVAFWCNPISGHATLYWYQQILGQGPKLLIQFQNNGVVDDSQLPKDRFSAERLKGVDSTLKIQPAKLEDSAVYLCASSLGQGAYTGELFFGEGSRLTVL.

The V gene is TRBV3-1 (or the pseudogene TRBV3-2), the J gene TRBJ2-3; possibly TRBD2 for D (6 bases). Germline V gene lookup returns CDR1 LGHDT and CDR2 YNNKEL (reference sequence). The V and J ends lost 3 bases and 4 bases respectively, with 11 bases between them. The CDR3 covers 14 residues. The CDR3 DNA follows: TGTGCCAGCAGCCACCAGACGGGGGCAGATACGCAGTATTTT. Protein product: CASSHQTGADTQYF.

The genes are TRBV5-6 and TRBJ1-1; a weak D match, TRBD1 (6 bases). Germline V gene sequence: CDR1 SGHDT, CDR2 YYEEEE. Trimming took off 1 base at V and 0 bases at J, with 16 bases between the two ends. CDR3 length equals 17 residues. CDR3 in amino acids: CASSLYRVGFMNTEAFF. DNA of the CDR3: TGTGCCAGCAGCTTGTACAGGGTAGGATTCATGAACACTGAAGCTTTCTTT.

About this clone itself: This specimen includes other DNA sequences encoding the same CDR3. The V gene is TRBV19, the J gene TRBJ2-3; a weak D match, TRBD1 (5 bases). Germline assignment: CDR1 LNHDA and CDR2 SQIVND (reference sequence). This CDR3 is 13 amino acids long. The ends were cut back, 9 bases at V and 5 bases at J, with 15 bases in the middle. CDR3 loop: CASKKAGLDTQYF. The CDR3, as DNA: TGTGCCAGCAAGAAGGCAGGGCTAGATACGCAGTATTTT.

The chain combines TRBV28 with TRBJ1-3, with 7 bases fitting TRBD1. This CDR3 has 16 amino acids. Germline V CDR1 and CDR2: MDHEN, SYDVKM. V gave up 5 bases and J gave up 1 base; unmatched junction bases: 8. This CDR3 reads CASSPTGAWSGNTIYF. CDR3 in DNA: TGTGCCAGCAGTCCAACAGGGGCCTGGTCTGGAAACACCATATATTTT.

This clone was observed once. This chain joins TRBV6-4 and TRBJ1-4, with 7 nucleotides matching TRBD1. Germline values: CDR1 MRHNA, CDR2 SNTAGT. After removal of 5 bases from V and 7 bases from J, the junction contained 4 bases not matched to a gene. CDR3 length: 13 residues. The CDR3 bases are TGTGCCAGCAGTAGACAGGGTGGTGAAAAACTGTTTTTT. Translating it yields CASSRQGGEKLFF.

The chain employs TRBV6-4 and TRBJ2-3, with TRBD2 matching over 11 bases. CDR1 and CDR2 (germline): MRHNA, SNTAGT. Losses at the gene ends were 6 bases for V and 3 bases for J; bases not matched to a gene: 5. CDR3 length equals 15 residues. The CDR3 DNA reads as TGTGCCAGCAGAATGACTAGCGGGAATACAGATACGCAGTATTTT. Its translation: CASRMTSGNTDTQYF.

CDR3: CASSLLSRGSGSYGYNEQFF. CDR3 coding DNA: TGTGCCAGCAGCTTACTTTCCCGGGGTAGCGGGAGCTACGGCTACAATGAGCAGTTCTTC. The J gene is TRBJ2-1, the V gene TRBV7-6; 9 positions match TRBD2. Germline loops: CDR1 SGHVS, CDR2 FNYEAQ. V lost 2 bases, J lost 3 bases, and 17 bases stayed unmatched. The CDR3 has 20 amino acids.

Comment on this clone: The sample has other DNA sequences that encode this CDR3 too. The rearrangement links TRBV12-3 or TRBV12-4 to TRBJ1-1; no reliable D call. V lost 3 bases and J 2 bases, leaving 7 bases between the germline ends. The CDR3 runs to 13 residues. The CDR3, as DNA: TGTGCCAGCAGTTTGATCCTAAACACTGAAGCTTTCTTT. The encoded protein is CASSLILNTEAFF.

The V gene is TRBV30, the J gene TRBJ2-7; 7 positions agree with TRBD2. V shed 3 bases, J shed 1 base, and the junction held 12 bases outside the gene matches. This CDR3 is 16 amino acids long. Per germline, CDR1 GTSNPN and CDR2 SVGIG (reference sequence). CDR3 nucleotide sequence: TGTGCCTGGAGCCCTTCGGGGGGAGCGGCATCCTACGAGCAGTACTTC. Translating gives CAWSPSGGAASYEQYF.

This sequence joins TRBV19 and TRBJ2-1; TRBD1 is a possible D gene (5 bases). This CDR3 has 13 amino acids. The V and J ends lost 5 bases and 8 bases respectively, with 13 bases between them. Germline V lookup: CDR1 LNHDA, CDR2 SQIVND (reference sequence). The CDR3 sequence is CASSGVRVDEQFF. CDR3 in DNA: TGTGCCAGTAGTGGGGTCAGGGTCGATGAGCAGTTCTTC. Drawing the rest from reference TRBV19 and TRBJ2-1, the complete variable domain is DGGITQSPKYLFRKEGQNVTLSCEQNLNHDAMYWYRQDPGQGLRLIYYSQIVNDFQKGDIAEGYSVSREKKESFPLTVTSAQKNPTAFYLCASSGVRVDEQFFGPGTRLTVL.

The genes are TRBV5-1 and TRBJ2-7; 8 bases agree with TRBD2. Looked up from germline, CDR1 is SGHRS and CDR2 is YFSETQ. There are 16 residues in the CDR3. V shed 3 bases and J 5 bases; nucleotides not matched to a gene: 13. The CDR3 region is CASSWILAGRENEQYF. CDR3 DNA sequence: TGCGCCAGCAGCTGGATTTTAGCGGGGAGGGAGAACGAGCAGTACTTC.

This chain joins TRBV6-5 and TRBJ2-4; tentatively, D is TRBD2 (6 bases). The CDR3 sequence is 14 residues long. V lost 6 bases and J lost 0, with 9 bases in between. Germline V gene data show CDR1 as MNHEY and CDR2 as SVGAGI. The CDR3 spells CASSTGLAKNIQYF. CDR3 coding DNA: TGTGCCAGCAGCACGGGACTAGCCAAAAACATTCAGTACTTC.

V gene TRBV9 combines with J gene TRBJ2-1; TRBD2 agrees at 11 bases. The CDR3 extends over 14 amino acids. With V trimmed by 3 bases and J by 9 bases, 5 bases remained unmatched. Looked up from germline, CDR1 is SGDLS and CDR2 is YYNGEE. The DNA of the CDR3 is TGTGCCAGCAGCGCGGGACTAGCGGCTAGTGAGCAGTTCTTC. This sequence encodes CASSAGLAASEQFF.

The CDR3 reads CASSLVPQGARGQPQHF. The CDR3 coding sequence is TGTGCCAGCAGCTTAGTACCCCAGGGGGCTCGCGGTCAGCCCCAGCATTTT. The gene calls are TRBV7-2 and TRBJ1-5, with 8 bases matching TRBD1. CDR3 length: 17 amino acids. Germline V gene lookup returns CDR1 SGHTA and CDR2 FQGNSA. The V gene end was trimmed by 1 base and the J gene end by 6 bases; junction bases not matched to a gene: 11.

This chain uses TRBV15 with TRBJ1-5, with 9 bases identical to TRBD1. Germline CDR1 reads LNHNV; CDR2 reads YYDKDF (reference sequence). J lost 2 bases, V lost 0 bases, and 11 bases had no gene match. The CDR3 consists of 19 residues. For the CDR3, the DNA is TGTGCCACCAGCAGAGATTACCCGGGACAGGGCACGGGCAATCAGCCCCAGCATTTT. Protein sequence: CATSRDYPGQGTGNQPQHF. Based on the CDR3 plus reference TRBV15 and TRBJ1-5, the full variable domain is DAMVIQNPRYQVTQFGKPVTLSCSQTLNHNVMYWYQQKSSQAPKLLFHYYDKDFNNEADTPDNFQSRRPNTSFCFLDIRSPGLGDTAMYLCATSRDYPGQGTGNQPQHFGDGTRLSIL.

This clone turned up a few times. The V and J genes are TRBV5-5 and TRBJ1-1; D may be TRBD1 (6 bases). Trimming stripped 3 bases from V and 3 bases from J, with 18 bases between. The CDR3 length is 16 residues. Germline V gives CDR1 SGHKS, CDR2 YYEKEE (reference sequence). The CDR3 sequence is CASSSGQLEQDTEAFF. CDR3 nucleotides: TGTGCCAGCAGCTCGGGACAATTAGAGCAGGACACTGAAGCTTTCTTT.